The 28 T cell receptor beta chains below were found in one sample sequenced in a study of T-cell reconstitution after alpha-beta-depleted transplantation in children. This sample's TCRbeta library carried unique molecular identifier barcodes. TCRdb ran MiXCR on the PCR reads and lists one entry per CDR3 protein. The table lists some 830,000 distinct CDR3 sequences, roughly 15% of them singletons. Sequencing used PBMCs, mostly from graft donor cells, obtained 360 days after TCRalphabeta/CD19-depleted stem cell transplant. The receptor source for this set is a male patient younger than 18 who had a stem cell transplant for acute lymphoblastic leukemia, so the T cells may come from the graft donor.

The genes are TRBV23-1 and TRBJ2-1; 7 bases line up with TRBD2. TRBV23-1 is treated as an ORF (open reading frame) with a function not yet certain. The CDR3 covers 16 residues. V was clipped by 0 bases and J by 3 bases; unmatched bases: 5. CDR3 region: CASSQSRDYYYNEQFF. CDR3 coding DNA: TGCGCCAGCAGTCAATCCCGGGACTACTACTACAATGAGCAGTTCTTC.

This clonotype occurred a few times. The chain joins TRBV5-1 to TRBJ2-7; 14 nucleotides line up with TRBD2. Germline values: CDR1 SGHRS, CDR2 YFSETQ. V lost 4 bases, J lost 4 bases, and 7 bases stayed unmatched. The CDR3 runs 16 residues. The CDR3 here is CASSRTSGRSRYEQYF. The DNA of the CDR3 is TGCGCCAGCAGCCGGACTAGCGGGAGGTCAAGATACGAGCAGTACTTC.

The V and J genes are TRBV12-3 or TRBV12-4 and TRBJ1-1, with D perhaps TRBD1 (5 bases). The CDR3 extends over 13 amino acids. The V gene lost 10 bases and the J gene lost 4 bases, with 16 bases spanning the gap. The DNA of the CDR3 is TGTGCCACCACATTAGGGGTTCCCACTGAAGCTTTCTTT. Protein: CATTLGVPTEAFF.

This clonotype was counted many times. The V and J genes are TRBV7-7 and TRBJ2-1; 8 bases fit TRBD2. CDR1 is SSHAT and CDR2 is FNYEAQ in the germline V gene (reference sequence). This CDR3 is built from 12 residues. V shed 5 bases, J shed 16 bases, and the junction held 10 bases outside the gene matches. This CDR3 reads CASSGEAGEQFF. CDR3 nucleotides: TGTGCCAGCAGCGGGGAAGCGGGAGAACAATTCTTC.

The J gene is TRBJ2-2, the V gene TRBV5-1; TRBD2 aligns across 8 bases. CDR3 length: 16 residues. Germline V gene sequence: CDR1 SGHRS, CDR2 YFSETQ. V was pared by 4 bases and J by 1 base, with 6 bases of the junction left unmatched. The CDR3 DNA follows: TGCGCCAGCAGCATCGTAGCGGGATTGAACACCGGGGAGCTGTTTTTT. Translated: CASSIVAGLNTGELFF. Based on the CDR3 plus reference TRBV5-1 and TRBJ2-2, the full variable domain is KAGVTQTPRYLIKTRGQQVTLSCSPISGHRSVSWYQQTPGQGLQFLFEYFSETQRNKGNFPGRFSGRQFSNSRSEMNVSTLELGDSALYLCASSIVAGLNTGELFFGEGSRLTVL.

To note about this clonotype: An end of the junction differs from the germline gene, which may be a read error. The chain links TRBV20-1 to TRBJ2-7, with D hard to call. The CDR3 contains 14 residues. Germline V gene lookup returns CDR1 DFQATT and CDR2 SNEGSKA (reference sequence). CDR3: CSARLLGFSDEQYF. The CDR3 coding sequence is TGCAGTGCTCGCCTTTTGGGTTTCTCCGACGAGCAGTACTTC.

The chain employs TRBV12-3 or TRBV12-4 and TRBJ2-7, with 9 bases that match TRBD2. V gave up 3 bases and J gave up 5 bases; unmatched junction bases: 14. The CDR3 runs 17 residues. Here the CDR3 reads CASSFVPLAGGRHEQYF. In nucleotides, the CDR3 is TGTGCCAGCAGTTTTGTCCCACTCGCGGGAGGGCGCCACGAGCAGTACTTC.

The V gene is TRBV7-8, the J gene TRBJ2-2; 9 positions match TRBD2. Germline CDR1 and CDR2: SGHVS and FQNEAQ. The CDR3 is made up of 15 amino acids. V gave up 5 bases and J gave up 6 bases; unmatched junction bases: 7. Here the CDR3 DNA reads TGTGCCAGCAGCATTAGCGGGAGTAAGGCCGGGGAGCTGTTTTTT. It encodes CASSISGSKAGELFF.

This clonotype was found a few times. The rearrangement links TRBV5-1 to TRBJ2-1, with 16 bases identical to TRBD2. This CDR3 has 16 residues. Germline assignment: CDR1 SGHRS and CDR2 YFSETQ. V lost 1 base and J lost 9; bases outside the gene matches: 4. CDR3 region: CASSLMGLAGGAEQFF. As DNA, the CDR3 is TGCGCCAGCAGCTTGATGGGACTAGCGGGAGGGGCTGAGCAGTTCTTC.

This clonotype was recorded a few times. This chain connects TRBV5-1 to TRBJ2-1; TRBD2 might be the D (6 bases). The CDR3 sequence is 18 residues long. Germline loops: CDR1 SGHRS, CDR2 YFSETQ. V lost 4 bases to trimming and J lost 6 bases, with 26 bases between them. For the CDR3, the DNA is TGCGCCAGCAGCGAATTAATTGGGGGGATAGCGGTCGTCAATGAGCAGTTCTTC. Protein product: CASSELIGGIAVVNEQFF.

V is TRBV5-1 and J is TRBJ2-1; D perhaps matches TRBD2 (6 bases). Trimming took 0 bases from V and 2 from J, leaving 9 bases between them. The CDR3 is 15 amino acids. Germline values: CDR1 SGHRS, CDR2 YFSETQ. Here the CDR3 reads CASSLGDLPYNEQFF. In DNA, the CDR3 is TGCGCCAGCAGCTTGGGGGACTTACCCTACAATGAGCAGTTCTTC.

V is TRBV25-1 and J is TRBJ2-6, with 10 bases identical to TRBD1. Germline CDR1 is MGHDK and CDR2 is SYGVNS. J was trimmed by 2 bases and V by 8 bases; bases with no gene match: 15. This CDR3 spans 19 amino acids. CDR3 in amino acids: CASGVPGQGINAGANVLTF. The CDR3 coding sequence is TGTGCCAGCGGAGTGCCGGGACAGGGGATTAACGCTGGGGCCAACGTCCTGACTTTC.

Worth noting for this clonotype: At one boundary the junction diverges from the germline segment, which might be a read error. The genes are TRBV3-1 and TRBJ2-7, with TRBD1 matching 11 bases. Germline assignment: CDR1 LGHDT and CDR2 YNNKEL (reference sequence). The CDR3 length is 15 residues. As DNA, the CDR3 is TGTGCCTGCAGCCAACCCGGACAGGGGGCGCGTGAGCAGTACTTC. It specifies CACSQPGQGAREQYF.

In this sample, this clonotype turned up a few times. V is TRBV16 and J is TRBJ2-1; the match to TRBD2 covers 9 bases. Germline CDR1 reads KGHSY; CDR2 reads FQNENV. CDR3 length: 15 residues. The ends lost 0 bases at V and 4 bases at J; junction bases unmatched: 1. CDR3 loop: CASSQSSGGYNEQFF. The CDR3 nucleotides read TGTGCCAGCAGCCAATCGAGCGGGGGGTACAATGAGCAGTTCTTC.

DNA for the CDR3: TGTGCCAGCAGTGAATTCCCGGGGGGCTACAATGAGCAGTTCTTC. The encoded protein is CASSEFPGGYNEQFF. This rearrangement joins TRBV2 to TRBJ2-1, with 7 bases lining up with TRBD2. Per germline, CDR1 SNHLY and CDR2 FYNNEI. This CDR3 spans 15 amino acids. The trim removed 2 bases at V and 3 bases at J, leaving 4 bases unmatched. Full variable domain (missing parts from reference TRBV2 and TRBJ2-1): EPEVTQTPSHQVTQMGQEVILRCVPISNHLYFYWYRQILGQKVEFLVSFYNNEISEKSEIFDDQFSVERPDGSNFTLKIRSTKLEDSAMYFCASSEFPGGYNEQFFGPGTRLTVL.

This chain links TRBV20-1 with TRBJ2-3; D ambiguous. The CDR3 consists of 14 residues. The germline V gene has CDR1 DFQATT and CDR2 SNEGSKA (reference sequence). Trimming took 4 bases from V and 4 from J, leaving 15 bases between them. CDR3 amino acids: CSATGRPGADTQYF. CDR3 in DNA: TGCAGTGCTACCGGTAGGCCGGGTGCAGATACGCAGTATTTT.

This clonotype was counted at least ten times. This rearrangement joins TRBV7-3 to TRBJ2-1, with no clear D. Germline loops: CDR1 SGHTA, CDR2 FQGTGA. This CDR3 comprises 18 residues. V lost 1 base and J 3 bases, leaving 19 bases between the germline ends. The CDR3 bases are TGTGCCAGCAGCTTAAGGGTGCGAAGGGTTGGCAACTACAATGAGCAGTTCTTC. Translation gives CASSLRVRRVGNYNEQFF.

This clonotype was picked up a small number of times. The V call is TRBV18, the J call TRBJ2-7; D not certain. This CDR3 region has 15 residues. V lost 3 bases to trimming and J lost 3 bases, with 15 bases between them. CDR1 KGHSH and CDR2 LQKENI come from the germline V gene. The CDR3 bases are TGTGCCAGCTCACCGGGGTTTCGGGTCAACTACGAGCAGTACTTC. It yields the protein CASSPGFRVNYEQYF. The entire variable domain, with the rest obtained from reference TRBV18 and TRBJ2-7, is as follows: NAGVMQNPRHLVRRRGQEARLRCSPMKGHSHVYWYRQLPEEGLKFMVYLQKENIIDESGMPKERFSAEFPKEGPSILRIQQVVRGDSAAYFCASSPGFRVNYEQYFGPGTRLTVT.

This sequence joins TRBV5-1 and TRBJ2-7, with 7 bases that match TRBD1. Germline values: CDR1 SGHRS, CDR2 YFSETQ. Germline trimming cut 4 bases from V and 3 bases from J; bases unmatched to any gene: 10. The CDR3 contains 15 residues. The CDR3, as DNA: TGCGCCAGCAGCCCAGGGACAGCTTACTTCTACGAGCAGTACTTC. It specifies CASSPGTAYFYEQYF.

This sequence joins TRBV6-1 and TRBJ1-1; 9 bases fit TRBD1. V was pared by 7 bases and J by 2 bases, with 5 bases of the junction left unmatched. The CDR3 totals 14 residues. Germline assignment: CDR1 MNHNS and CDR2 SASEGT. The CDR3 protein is CASNQQGANTEAFF. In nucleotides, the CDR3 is TGTGCCAGCAACCAACAGGGGGCTAACACTGAAGCTTTCTTT.

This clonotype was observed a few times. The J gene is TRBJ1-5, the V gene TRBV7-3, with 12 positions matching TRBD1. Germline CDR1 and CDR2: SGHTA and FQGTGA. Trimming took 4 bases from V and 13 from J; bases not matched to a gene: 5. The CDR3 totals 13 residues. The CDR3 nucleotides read TGTGCCAGCAGCTCCGGGACAGGGGGCGTTCAGCATTTT. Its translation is CASSSGTGGVQHF.

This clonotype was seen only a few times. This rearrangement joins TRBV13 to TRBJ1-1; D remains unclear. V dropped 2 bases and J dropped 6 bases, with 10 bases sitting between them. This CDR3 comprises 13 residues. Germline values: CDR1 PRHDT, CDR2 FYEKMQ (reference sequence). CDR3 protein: CASSLWVKAEAFF. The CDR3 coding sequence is TGTGCCAGCAGCTTATGGGTTAAGGCTGAAGCTTTCTTT.

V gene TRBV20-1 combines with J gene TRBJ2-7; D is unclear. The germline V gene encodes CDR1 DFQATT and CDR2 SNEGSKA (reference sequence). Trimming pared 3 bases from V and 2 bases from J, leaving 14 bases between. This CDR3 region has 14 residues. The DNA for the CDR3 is TGCAGTGCTAGGGGTTTGGGTTTTACCTACGAGCAGTACTTC. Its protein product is CSARGLGFTYEQYF.

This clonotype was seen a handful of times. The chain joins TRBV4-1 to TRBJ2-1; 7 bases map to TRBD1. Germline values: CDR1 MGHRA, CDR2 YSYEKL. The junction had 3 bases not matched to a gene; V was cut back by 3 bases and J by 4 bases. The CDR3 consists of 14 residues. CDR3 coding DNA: TGCGCCAGCAGCCACATGGACAGGTACAATGAGCAGTTCTTC. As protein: CASSHMDRYNEQFF.

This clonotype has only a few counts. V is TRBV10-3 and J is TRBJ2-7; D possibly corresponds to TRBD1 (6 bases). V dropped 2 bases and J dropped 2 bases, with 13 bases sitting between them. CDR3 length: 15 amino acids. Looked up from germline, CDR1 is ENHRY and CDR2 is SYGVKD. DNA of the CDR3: TGTGCCATCAGTGAGGAGGGGGTCCCGCCCTACGAGCAGTACTTC. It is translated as CAISEEGVPPYEQYF.

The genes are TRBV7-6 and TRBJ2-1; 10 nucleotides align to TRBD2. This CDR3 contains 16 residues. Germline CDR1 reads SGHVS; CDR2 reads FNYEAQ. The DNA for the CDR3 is TGTCCCCTCCAGGGCCCTAGCGGGAGCTCCTACAATGAGCAGTTCTTC. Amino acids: CPLQGPSGSSYNEQFF. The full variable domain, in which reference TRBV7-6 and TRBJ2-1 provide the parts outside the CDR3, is GAGVSQSPRYKVTKRGQDVALRCDPISGHVSLYWYRQALGQGPEFLTYFNYEAQQDKSGLPNDRFSAERPEGSISTLTIQRTEQRDSAMYRCPLQGPSGSSYNEQFFGPGTRLTVL.

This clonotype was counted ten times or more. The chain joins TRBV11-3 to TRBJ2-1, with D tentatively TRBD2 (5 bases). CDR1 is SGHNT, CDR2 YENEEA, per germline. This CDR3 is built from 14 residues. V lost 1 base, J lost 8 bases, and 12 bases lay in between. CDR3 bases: TGTGCCAGCAGCTTAGGACTACCTGCGGATGAGCAGTTCTTC. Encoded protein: CASSLGLPADEQFF.

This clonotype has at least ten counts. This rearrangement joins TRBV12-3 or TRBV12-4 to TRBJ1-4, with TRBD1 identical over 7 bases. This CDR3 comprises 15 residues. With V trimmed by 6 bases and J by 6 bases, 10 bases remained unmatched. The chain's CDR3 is CASSETGTGDEKLFF. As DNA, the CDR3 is TGTGCCAGCAGCGAGACAGGGACCGGTGATGAAAAACTGTTTTTT.